The 18 T cell receptor beta chains given below trace back to one sample, sequenced in a study of T cells in Graves' hyperthyroidism and ophthalmopathy. RNA transcripts served as the template for amplifying TCR beta CDR3 regions. The TCR CDR3 was amplified in a first-round RT-PCR using the HTBI primer set. TCRdb fed the multiplex PCR reads into MiXCR, producing one record per CDR3 protein. The profile shows about 640,000 distinct CDR3 sequences, around 21% of them singletons. Sequenced: blood. These receptors originate from a man aged 25-45 years with Graves' ophthalmopathy.

This clonotype was observed a few times. The genes are TRBV3-1 and TRBJ2-2; TRBD1 agrees at 7 bases. This CDR3 comprises 14 residues. The germline CDR1 and CDR2 sequences are LGHDT and YNNKEL (reference sequence). The J segment lost 7 bases and the V segment lost 2 bases, leaving 4 bases of the junction unmatched. The CDR3 loop reads CASSQRQGFGELFF. For the CDR3, the DNA is TGTGCCAGCAGCCAACGACAGGGTTTCGGGGAGCTGTTTTTT.

V usage is TRBV10-3 and J usage is TRBJ2-1; 7 nucleotides match TRBD1. The CDR3 covers 12 residues. The germline V gene has CDR1 ENHRY and CDR2 SYGVKD. Trimming removed 7 bases from V and 7 bases from J; junction bases left unmatched: 4. CDR3: CAITGTANEQFF. The CDR3 bases are TGTGCCATCACCGGGACAGCAAATGAGCAGTTCTTC.

This clonotype was detected only a few times. The V call is TRBV2, the J call TRBJ2-1, with 14 bases lining up with TRBD2. This CDR3 contains 16 residues. Germline trimming cut 5 bases from V and 6 bases from J; bases unmatched to any gene: 6. From germline, CDR1 is SNHLY and CDR2 FYNNEI. DNA of the CDR3: TGTGCCAGCAGTACTGGACTAGCGGGAGGTATCAATGAGCAGTTCTTC. As protein: CASSTGLAGGINEQFF. Based on the CDR3 plus reference TRBV2 and TRBJ2-1, the full variable domain is EPEVTQTPSHQVTQMGQEVILRCVPISNHLYFYWYRQILGQKVEFLVSFYNNEISEKSEIFDDQFSVERPDGSNFTLKIRSTKLEDSAMYFCASSTGLAGGINEQFFGPGTRLTVL.

The chain has TRBV5-1 and TRBJ2-7; possible D gene TRBD1, 6 bases. This CDR3 is built from 15 residues. The ends were cut back, 0 bases at V and 3 bases at J, with 13 bases in the middle. Germline V gene lookup returns CDR1 SGHRS and CDR2 YFSETQ. CDR3 region: CASSLDTGFGYEQYF. Here the CDR3 DNA reads TGCGCCAGCAGCTTGGATACAGGGTTCGGCTACGAGCAGTACTTC.

CDR3 DNA sequence: TGTGCCAGCAGCGGGACAGCACGACAAGAGACCCAGTACTTC. This sequence encodes CASSGTARQETQYF. The V call is TRBV6-1, the J call TRBJ2-5; 7 nucleotides agree with TRBD1. The CDR3 contains 14 residues. From germline, CDR1 is MNHNS and CDR2 SASEGT. V was pared by 6 bases and J by 2 bases, with 6 bases of the junction left unmatched.

In regard to this clonotype: A much bigger clone sits one base away, suggesting this may be a read error. This chain links TRBV7-6 with TRBJ2-1; D is uncertain. Deletions cut 5 bases from V and 12 bases from J, with 17 bases between. The length of the CDR3 is 13 residues. The germline V gene has CDR1 SGHVS and CDR2 FNYEAQ. The CDR3 nucleotides read TGTGCCAGCAGCATTTCCCCGGGCCCCGGGCAGTTCTTC. It translates to CASSISPGPGQFF.

This chain connects TRBV11-2 to TRBJ1-3; D is ambiguous. Germline V gives CDR1 SGHAT, CDR2 FQNNGV. Trimming removed 3 bases at V and 3 bases at J, with 6 bases between. CDR3 size: 13 residues. The CDR3 sequence is CASSFVFGNTIYF. The CDR3, as DNA: TGTGCCAGCAGCTTTGTTTTTGGAAACACCATATATTTT.

A remark on this clonotype: Possible read error: a much larger clone is one base away. The chain couples TRBV6-2 or TRBV6-3 to TRBJ1-2, with D maybe TRBD1 (5 bases). The CDR3 contains 15 residues. The germline V gene encodes CDR1 MNHEY and CDR2 SVGEGT. CDR3 region: CANSYSSSGRYGYTF. For the CDR3, the DNA is TGTGCCAACAGTTACTCGAGTTCAGGGCGGTATGGCTACACCTTC.

This clonotype was picked up a small number of times. The J gene is TRBJ1-2, the V gene TRBV18; 7 nucleotides align to TRBD1. The V gene's germline CDR1 is KGHSH and CDR2 LQKENI. The ends lost 1 base at V and 8 bases at J; junction bases unmatched: 4. There are 13 residues in the CDR3. The CDR3 loop reads CASSPQGAEGYTF. The CDR3 nucleotides are TGTGCCAGCTCACCACAGGGGGCGGAAGGCTACACCTTC. Combining the CDR3 with reference TRBV18 and TRBJ1-2 gives the whole variable domain NAGVMQNPRHLVRRRGQEARLRCSPMKGHSHVYWYRQLPEEGLKFMVYLQKENIIDESGMPKERFSAEFPKEGPSILRIQQVVRGDSAAYFCASSPQGAEGYTFGSGTRLTVV.

This clonotype was picked up many times. The chain links TRBV6-1 to TRBJ2-1, with 7 bases fitting TRBD2. Germline V gives CDR1 MNHNS, CDR2 SASEGT. Trimming removed 5 bases from V and 2 bases from J; junction bases left unmatched: 9. The CDR3 is 16 amino acids. The CDR3 DNA follows: TGTGCCAGCAGTCGGACTAGGAATAGAGCCTACAATGAGCAGTTCTTC. Translating gives CASSRTRNRAYNEQFF.

This clonotype was seen only a few times. This rearrangement joins TRBV20-1 to TRBJ1-1; D not certain. CDR3 length equals 13 residues. V lost 6 bases and J lost 1, with 12 bases in between. CDR1 and CDR2 (germline): DFQATT, SNEGSKA (reference sequence). The CDR3: CSAHQSGNTEAFF. The CDR3 DNA follows: TGCAGTGCACACCAGAGTGGGAACACTGAAGCTTTCTTT.

This clonotype was recorded at least ten times. The V gene is TRBV30, the J gene TRBJ2-1, with 7 bases fitting TRBD2. The germline V gene encodes CDR1 GTSNPN and CDR2 SVGIG (reference sequence). The CDR3 spans 15 residues. V shed 0 bases, J shed 7 bases, and the junction held 9 bases outside the gene matches. In DNA form, the CDR3 reads TGTGCCTGGAGTGTACTCGTCTCCGGGAGGAATGAGCAGTTCTTC. Translation gives CAWSVLVSGRNEQFF.

This clonotype was recorded a few times. The chain uses TRBV4-2 and TRBJ1-5; D remains ambiguous. CDR3 length: 15 amino acids. Looked up from germline, CDR1 is LGHNA and CDR2 is YNFKEQ. Trimming removed 0 bases from V and 4 bases from J, with 10 bases in between. This chain's CDR3 is CASSQDMTVNQPQHF. The CDR3 nucleotides read TGTGCCAGCAGCCAAGATATGACGGTTAATCAGCCCCAGCATTTT.

The chain links TRBV25-1 to TRBJ2-7; D is unresolved. Trimming cost V 3 bases and J 0 bases, with 9 bases left between them. Germline V CDR1 and CDR2: MGHDK, SYGVNS. The CDR3 has 14 residues. Written as DNA, the CDR3 is TGTGCCAGCAGTGAGTCAGGCCACTCCTACGAGCAGTACTTC. Encoded protein: CASSESGHSYEQYF.

This clonotype showed up just a few times. The chain recombines TRBV28 with TRBJ2-7, with D unresolved. Per the germline V gene, CDR1 is MDHEN and CDR2 is SYDVKM. The CDR3 is 16 residues long. V lost 1 base, J lost 1 base, and 14 bases lay in between. CDR3 in amino acids: CASSLFGSLGSYEQYF. The CDR3 nucleotides are TGTGCCAGCAGTTTATTTGGATCCTTGGGGTCCTACGAGCAGTACTTC.

This clonotype showed up just a few times. The chain employs TRBV7-9 and TRBJ2-1, with TRBD2 identical over 12 bases. Germline assignment: CDR1 SEHNR and CDR2 FQNEAQ (reference sequence). J gave up 8 bases and V 1 base, and 3 bases lay outside the gene matches. CDR3 size: 15 residues. The CDR3 coding sequence is TGTGCCAGCAGCTTAGGGACTAGCGGGACGTATGAGCAGTTCTTC. This encodes CASSLGTSGTYEQFF.

A remark on this clonotype: A read error may explain this, as a much larger clone is one base away. This sequence joins TRBV6-2 or TRBV6-3 and TRBJ2-7; 8 bases are a match to TRBD2. CDR1 MNHEY and CDR2 SVGEGT come from the germline V gene. CDR3 length: 14 residues. Germline trimming cut 4 bases from V and 8 bases from J; bases unmatched to any gene: 10. The CDR3 reads CASSSSRTSCKQYF. The CDR3 region has the DNA TGTGCCAGCAGTTCCTCCCGGACTAGCTGCAAGCAGTACTTC.

This clonotype was recorded a few times. The CDR3 is CATADPGTGTYEQYF. CDR3 bases: TGTGCCACCGCTGATCCCGGGACAGGGACCTACGAGCAGTACTTC. This rearrangement joins TRBV15 to TRBJ2-7; 9 positions agree with TRBD1. Germline trimming cut 8 bases from V and 2 bases from J; bases unmatched to any gene: 10. Germline CDR1 is LNHNV and CDR2 is YYDKDF (reference sequence). CDR3 size: 15 residues.